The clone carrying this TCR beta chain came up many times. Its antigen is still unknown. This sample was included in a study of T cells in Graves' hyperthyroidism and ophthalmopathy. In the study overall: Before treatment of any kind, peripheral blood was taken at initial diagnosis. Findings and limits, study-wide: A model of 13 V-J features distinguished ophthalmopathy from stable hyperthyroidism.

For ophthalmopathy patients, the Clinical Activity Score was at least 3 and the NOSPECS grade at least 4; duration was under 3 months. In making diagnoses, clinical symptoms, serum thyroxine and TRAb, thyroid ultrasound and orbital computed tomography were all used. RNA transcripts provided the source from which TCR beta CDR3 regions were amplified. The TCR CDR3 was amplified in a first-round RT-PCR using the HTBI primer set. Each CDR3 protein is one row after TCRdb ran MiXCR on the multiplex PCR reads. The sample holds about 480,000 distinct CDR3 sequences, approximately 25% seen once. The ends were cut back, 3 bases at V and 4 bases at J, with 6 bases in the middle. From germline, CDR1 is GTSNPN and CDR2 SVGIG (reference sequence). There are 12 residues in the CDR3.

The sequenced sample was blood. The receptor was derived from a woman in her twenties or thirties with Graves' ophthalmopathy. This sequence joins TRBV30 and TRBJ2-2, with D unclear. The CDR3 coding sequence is TGTGCCTGGAGGGACGGCACCGGGGAGCTGTTTTTT. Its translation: CAWRDGTGELFF.